What follows describes a single TCR beta chain. Its antigen remains unidentified. Germline CDR1 reads SGHRS; CDR2 reads YFSETQ. The CDR3 has 13 amino acids. The V gene lost 5 bases and the J gene lost 9 bases, with 17 bases spanning the gap. These data come from a study of shared clonotypes between healthy human individuals. Overall study findings and caveats: Compared with clonotypes that all four donors shared, non-shared clonotypes had lower generation probabilities.

Measured with immunoSEQ multiplex PCR; TCRdb has only the in-frame clones, and not every one. The sample consists of 2 million to 3 million clones, approximately 94% of them appearing once. This receptor was obtained from a young man in good health. Source material: naive CD4+ T cells sorted from blood. The subset: CD45RA+ positively selected. J is TRBJ1-1 and V is TRBV5-1; maybe TRBD1 (5 bases). The CDR3 DNA reads as TGCGCCAGCAGTCCGGGGGTTGGTGAAAAAGCTTTCTTT. Its translation: CASSPGVGEKAFF.